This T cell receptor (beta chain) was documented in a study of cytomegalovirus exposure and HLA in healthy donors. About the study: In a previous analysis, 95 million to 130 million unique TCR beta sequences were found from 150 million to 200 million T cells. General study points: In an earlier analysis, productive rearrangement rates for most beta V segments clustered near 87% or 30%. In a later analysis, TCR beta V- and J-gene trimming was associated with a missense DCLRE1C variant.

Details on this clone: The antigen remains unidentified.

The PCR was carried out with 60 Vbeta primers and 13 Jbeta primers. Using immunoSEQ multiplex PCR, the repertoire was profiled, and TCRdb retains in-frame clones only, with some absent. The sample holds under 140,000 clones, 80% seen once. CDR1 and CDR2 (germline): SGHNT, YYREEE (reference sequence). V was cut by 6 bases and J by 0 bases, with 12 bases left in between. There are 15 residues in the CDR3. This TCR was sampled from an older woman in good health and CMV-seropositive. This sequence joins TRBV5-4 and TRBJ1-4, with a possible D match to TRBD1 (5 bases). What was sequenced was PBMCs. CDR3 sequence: CASKNGQATNEKLFF. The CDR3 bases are TGTGCCAGCAAAAACGGACAAGCAACTAATGAAAAACTGTTTTTT.